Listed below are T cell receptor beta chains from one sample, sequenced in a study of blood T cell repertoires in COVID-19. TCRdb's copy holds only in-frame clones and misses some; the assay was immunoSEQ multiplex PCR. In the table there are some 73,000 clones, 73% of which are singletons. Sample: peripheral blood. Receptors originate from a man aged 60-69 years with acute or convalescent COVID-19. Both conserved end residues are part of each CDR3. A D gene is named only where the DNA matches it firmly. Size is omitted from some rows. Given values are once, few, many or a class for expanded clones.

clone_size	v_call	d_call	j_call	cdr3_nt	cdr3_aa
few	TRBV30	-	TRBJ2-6	TGTGCCTGGGGACACTCTGGGGCCAACGTCCTGACTTTC	CAWGHSGANVLTF
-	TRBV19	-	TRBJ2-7	TGTGCCAGTAGTTATGGTCCAGATAGCGACGAGCAGTACTTC	CASSYGPDSDEQYF
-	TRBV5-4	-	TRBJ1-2	TGTGCCAGCAGCAGCAGGCGACAGGAAAACTATGGCTACACCTTC	CASSSRRQENYGYTF
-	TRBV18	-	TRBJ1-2	TGTGCCAGCTCAGGACAACAGGTTGTAGACTATGGCTACACCTTC	CASSGQQVVDYGYTF
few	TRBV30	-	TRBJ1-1	TGTGCCTGGAGTGCACTGGGATCGGGAGATACTGAAGCTTTCTTT	CAWSALGSGDTEAFF
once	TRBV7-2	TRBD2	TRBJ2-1	TGTGCCAGCAGCCCCACTAGCGGGGGGGCCAAGAATGAGCAGTTCTTC	CASSPTSGGAKNEQFF
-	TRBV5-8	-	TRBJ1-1	TGTGCCAGCAGCAAAATTAAGAACACTGAAGCTTTCTTT	CASSKIKNTEAFF
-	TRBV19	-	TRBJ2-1	TGTGCCAGTAGTACGGGGTTTCCCAATGAGCAGTTCTTC	CASSTGFPNEQFF
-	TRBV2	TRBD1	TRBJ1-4	TGTGCCACATCCGACAGGGACGGGAGTGAAAAACTGTTTTTT	CATSDRDGSEKLFF
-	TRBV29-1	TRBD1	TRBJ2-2	TGCAGCGTTAGCCCTACAGGGGGCTCCGGGGAGCTGTTTTTT	CSVSPTGGSGELFF
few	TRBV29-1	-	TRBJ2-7	TGCAGCGTTGAATCCGACTCTCCTTCCTACGAGCAGTACTTC	CSVESDSPSYEQYF
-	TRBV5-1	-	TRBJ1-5	TGCGCCAGCAGCTTGAAGGTGGGGACTCGCAATCAGCCCCAGCATTTT	CASSLKVGTRNQPQHF
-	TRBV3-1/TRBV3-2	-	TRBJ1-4	TGTGCCAGCAGCCAAAGGTCCAGGGTTAATGAAAAACTGTTTTTT	CASSQRSRVNEKLFF
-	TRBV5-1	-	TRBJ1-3	TGCGCCAGCAGCAACGACAACTCTGGAAACACCATATATTTT	CASSNDNSGNTIYF
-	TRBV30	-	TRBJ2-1	TGTGCCTGGACGCCTGGGACTGTGAACAATGAGCAGTTCTTC	CAWTPGTVNNEQFF
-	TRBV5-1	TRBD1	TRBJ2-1	TGCGCCAGCAGCTTGGAGGGACAGGGTCCCTCTGAGCAGTTCTTC	CASSLEGQGPSEQFF
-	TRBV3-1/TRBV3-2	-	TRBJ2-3	TGTGCCAGCAGCCAAGACCTCCAGACAGATACGCAGTATTTT	CASSQDLQTDTQYF
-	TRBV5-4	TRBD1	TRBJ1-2	TGTGCCAGCAGCCTAGACAGGGGGGATGGCTACACCTTC	CASSLDRGDGYTF
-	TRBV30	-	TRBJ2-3	TGTGCCTGGAGTCGTCAGGGGTCTCTAAGTACGCAGTATTTT	CAWSRQGSLSTQYF
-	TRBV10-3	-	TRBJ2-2	TGTGCCATCACTAACAGGGTGGGGACCGGGGAGCTGTTTTTT	CAITNRVGTGELFF
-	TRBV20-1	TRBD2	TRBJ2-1	TGCAGTGCTAGTAGAGCGGGAGGGCGTAATGAGCAGTTCTTC	CSASRAGGRNEQFF
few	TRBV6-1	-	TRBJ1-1	TGTGCCAGCAGTGAAGTTTGGGAGACTGAAGCTTTCTTT	CASSEVWETEAFF
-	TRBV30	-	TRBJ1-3	TGTGCCTGGAGTGGAGCGGATACGGGAAACACCATATATTTT	CAWSGADTGNTIYF
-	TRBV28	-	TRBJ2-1	TGTGCCAGCAGTTTAACGGGGAAGGTCTATGAGCAGTTCTTC	CASSLTGKVYEQFF
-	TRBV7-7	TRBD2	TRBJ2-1	TGTGCCAGCAGCCCCCGACTAGCGGGAGACAATGAGCAGTTCTTC	CASSPRLAGDNEQFF
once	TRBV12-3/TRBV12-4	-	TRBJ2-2	TGTGCCAGCAGTCGGTTGAGCGGGGAGCTGTTTTTT	CASSRLSGELFF
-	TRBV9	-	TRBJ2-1	TGTGCCAGCAGCCCAGCTGGACAGAGCTCCTACAATGAGCAGTTCTTC	CASSPAGQSSYNEQFF
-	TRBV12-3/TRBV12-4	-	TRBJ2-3	TGTGCCAGCAGCTTGTCCGGGAATACGCAGTATTTT	CASSLSGNTQYF
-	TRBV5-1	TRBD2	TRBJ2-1	TGCGCCAGCAGCCTAGAGACTAGCGGGGGCAACAATGAGCAGTTCTTC	CASSLETSGGNNEQFF
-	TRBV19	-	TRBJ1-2	TGTGCCAGTAGTATGGGCAGGCACCCCATACTCATTGGCTACACCTTC	CASSMGRHPILIGYTF
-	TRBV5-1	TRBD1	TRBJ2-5	TGCGCCAGCAGCTTACAGGGGCAATTGAGAGAGACCCAGTACTTC	CASSLQGQLRETQYF
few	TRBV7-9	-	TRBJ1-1	TGTGCCAGCAGCTTATCCAGATTGAACACTGAAGCTTTCTTT	CASSLSRLNTEAFF
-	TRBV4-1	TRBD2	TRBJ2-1	TGCGCCAGCAGCCCGCCTGCCGGGACTAGCGGGGGGGTCAATGAGCAGTTCTTC	CASSPPAGTSGGVNEQFF
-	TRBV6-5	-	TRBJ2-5	TGTGCCAGCAGTCCTCTGCGGAGGGCCCAAGAGACCCAGTACTTC	CASSPLRRAQETQYF
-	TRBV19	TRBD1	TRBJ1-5	TGTGCCAGTAGGATTTTAAGGGACAGGGTCAATCAGCCCCAGCATTTT	CASRILRDRVNQPQHF
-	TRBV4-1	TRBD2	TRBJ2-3	TGCGCCAGCTTAGGGACTAGCGGGAGAAGAGATACGCAGTATTTT	CASLGTSGRRDTQYF
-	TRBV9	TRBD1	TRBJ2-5	TGTGCCAGCAGCGTCACAGGGGGGGAGACCCAGTACTTC	CASSVTGGETQYF
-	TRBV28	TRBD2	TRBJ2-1	TGTGCCAGCAGTCCCCTCCCGGGACTAGCGGGAGGGGACAAGGTCTACAATGAGCAGTTCTTC	CASSPLPGLAGGDKVYNEQFF
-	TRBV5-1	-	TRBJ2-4	TGCGCCAGCAGCTTGAGGGGGGACAGCGCCAAAAACATTCAGTACTTC	CASSLRGDSAKNIQYF
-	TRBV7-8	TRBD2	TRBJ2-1	TGTGCCAGCAGCTTAGACGACCGGGAGGCGGGGTACAATGAGCAGTTCTTC	CASSLDDREAGYNEQFF
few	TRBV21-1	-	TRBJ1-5	TGTGCCAGCAGCAAAAGAGGAGGCGGGAACAATCAGCCCCAGCATTTT	CASSKRGGGNNQPQHF
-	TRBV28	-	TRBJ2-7	TGTGCCAGCAGTTTATCGCACAGAGAGTACGAGCAGTACTTC	CASSLSHREYEQYF
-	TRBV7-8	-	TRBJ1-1	TGTGCCAGCAGCTTGATGGCACAGGGTGCGACTGAAGCTTTCTTT	CASSLMAQGATEAFF
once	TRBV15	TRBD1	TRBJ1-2	TGTGCCACCAGCAGAGATCGGGTACAGGGGGCATTTGGCTACACCTTC	CATSRDRVQGAFGYTF
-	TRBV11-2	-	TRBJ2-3	TGTGCCAGCAGCTTATGGTCGCGAGCGGGCGGGCAGTCCACAGATACGCAGTATTTT	CASSLWSRAGGQSTDTQYF
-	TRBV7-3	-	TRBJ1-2	TGTGCCAGCAGCTTAAATGTCGGACAACGCGATGGCTACACCTTC	CASSLNVGQRDGYTF
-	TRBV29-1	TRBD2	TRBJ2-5	TGCAGCGTTGAAGGGGGTAGCGGGATCCAAGAGACCCAGTACTTC	CSVEGGSGIQETQYF
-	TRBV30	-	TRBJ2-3	TGTGCGAATTCCGCAGGGGCAGCCACCAGCACAGATACGCAGTATTTT	CANSAGAATSTDTQYF
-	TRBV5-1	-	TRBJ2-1	TGCGCCAGCGGGGGCTCCGGGCGCTCCATTGTCTTC	CASGGSGRSIVF
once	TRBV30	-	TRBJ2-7	TGTGCCTGGGGCGGACAGACCTACGAGCAGTACTTC	CAWGGQTYEQYF
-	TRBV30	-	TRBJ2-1	TGTGCCTGGGACTACGACAGGAGAAACGGTGGTGAGCAGTTCTTC	CAWDYDRRNGGEQFF
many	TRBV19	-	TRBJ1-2	TGTGCCAGTAGTATAGTTGAACAGAACTATGGCTACACCTTC	CASSIVEQNYGYTF
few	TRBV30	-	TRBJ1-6	TGTGCCTGGAGTCCCTCGTATAATTCACCCCTCCACTTT	CAWSPSYNSPLHF
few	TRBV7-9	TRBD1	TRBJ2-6	TGTGCCAGCAGGCCAACAGGGGGCTCAGACTCTGGGGCCAACGTCCTGACTTTC	CASRPTGGSDSGANVLTF
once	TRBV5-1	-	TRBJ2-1	TGCGCCAGCAGCCCGGCGGTTAGGAGCGACAATGAGCAGTTCTTC	CASSPAVRSDNEQFF